This TCR beta chain was recovered during a study of cytomegalovirus exposure and HLA in healthy donors. Study-wide results and caveats: Many donors carried some public TCRs, although rarity characterized most TCR sequences. Presence/absence analyses assumed roughly uniform sequencing depth across donors. A later analysis, which compared TCR beta chains of equal frequency, found the HLA-associated ones more clonally expanded.

Researchers ran the PCR with 60 Vbeta and 13 Jbeta primers. Produced via immunoSEQ multiplex PCR; TCRdb's table is partial and in-frame only. The top ten clones hold 5.4% of a sample with about 220,000 clones, 82% of them seen once. Notes on this clone: Its antigen is still unknown.

The sequenced sample was PBMCs. The TCR sequence derives from a woman between 40 and 50 years old in good health and CMV-seropositive.

CDR3: CSVEGLSTGELFF. DNA for the CDR3: TGCAGCGTGGAGGGACTCAGCACCGGGGAGCTGTTTTTT. The chain joins TRBV29-1 to TRBJ2-2; D might be TRBD2 (6 bases). Germline V gene sequence: CDR1 SQVTM, CDR2 ANQGSEA. V was clipped by 6 bases and J by 4 bases, with 12 bases between them. The CDR3 contains 13 residues.